The 3 T cell receptor beta chains in this list originate from one sample, sequenced in a study of blood T cell repertoires in COVID-19. Here immunoSEQ multiplex PCR was the method, and the copy in TCRdb shows in-frame clones only, minus some. The repertoire includes hundreds of thousands of clones, about 90% of them detected once, and about 2.9% sits in the top ten. Sequencing used peripheral blood. These receptors were obtained from a woman in her 30s with COVID-19, enrolled during active disease.

This clone has just one count. CDR3 sequence: CASSPGQGGQETQYF. In DNA form, the CDR3 reads TGTGCCAGCAGCCCCGGACAGGGAGGACAAGAGACCCAGTACTTC. The chain is built from TRBV6-5 and TRBJ2-5; 8 bases fit TRBD1. CDR3 length: 15 residues. Germline CDR1 MNHEY, CDR2 SVGAGI. After removal of 6 bases from V and 2 bases from J, the junction contained 8 bases not matched to a gene.

This clone appeared a few times. The rearrangement joins TRBV10-3 to TRBJ2-1, with 8 bases that match TRBD2. This CDR3 comprises 14 residues. V was clipped by 4 bases and J by 5 bases; unmatched bases: 4. Germline CDR1 ENHRY, CDR2 SYGVKD. The CDR3 region is CAISGAGVDNEQFF. As DNA, the CDR3 is TGTGCCATCAGTGGAGCGGGAGTCGACAATGAGCAGTTCTTC.

CDR3 bases: TGTGCCAGCAGCTTTACTAGCGGGACGGGGGAGCAGTACGTC. It translates to CASSFTSGTGEQYV. The rearrangement links TRBV7-9 to TRBJ2-7; 10 bases line up with TRBD2. With 3 bases clipped from V and 7 bases from J, the junction kept 6 bases outside the gene matches. Germline assignment: CDR1 SEHNR and CDR2 FQNEAQ (reference sequence). This CDR3 is 14 amino acids long.